A selection of T cell receptor beta chains follows, all from one sample in a study of T cell responses to AZD1222 COVID-19 vaccine. The repertoire was sequenced with immunoSEQ multiplex PCR; TCRdb's copy has only in-frame clones and lacks some. The sample consists of more than 110,000 clones, 80% to 95% of them appearing once. Sequenced material: peripheral blood, taken 28 days after the second AZD1222 dose. All receptors come from an adult who received the AZD1222 COVID-19 vaccine. Both conserved end residues are part of each CDR3. D genes are given only for firm matches. Size values are once, few and many counts, or a class for expanded clones, and some rows have none.

V gene,D gene,J gene,clone size,CDR3 length,CDR3 DNA,CDR3 protein
TRBV11-3,TRBD1,TRBJ1-1,-,13,TGTGCCAGCAGCGGACAGGAGAACACTGAAGCTTTCTTT,CASSGQENTEAFF
TRBV25-1,-,TRBJ2-1,-,15,TGTGCCAGCAGTGCGGAACTAGCTTCACCCAATGAGCAGTTCTTC,CASSAELASPNEQFF
TRBV27,-,TRBJ1-4,-,15,TGTGCCAGCTACGGGTGGGGCGGCGATAATGAAAAACTGTTTTTT,CASYGWGGDNEKLFF
TRBV3-1/TRBV3-2,-,TRBJ1-3,-,16,TGTGCCAGCAGCCAAGATCTTTCCGTCTCTGGAAACACCATATATTTT,CASSQDLSVSGNTIYF
TRBV5-5,TRBD1,TRBJ1-2,few,12,TGTGCCAGCAACAGGGACAGCTATGGCTACACCTTC,CASNRDSYGYTF
TRBV7-9,-,TRBJ1-2,-,13,TGTGCCAGCAGCTTAGGGACAGCGTCGGGCTACACCTTC,CASSLGTASGYTF
TRBV28,TRBD2,TRBJ2-7,-,14,TGTGCCAGCAGTGCCAGCGGGAGCTCCTACGAGCAGTACTTC,CASSASGSSYEQYF
TRBV24-1,-,TRBJ2-6,-,14,TGTGCCACCAGTGAAGGGGCTGGGGCCAACGTCCTGACTTTC,CATSEGAGANVLTF
TRBV5-6,-,TRBJ1-3,once,15,TGTGCCAGCAGCGTGCCTGGGGGGCCTGGAAACACCATATATTTT,CASSVPGGPGNTIYF
TRBV28,-,TRBJ1-5,-,14,TGTGCCAGCAGTTTGGGGCAGGGCAATCAGCCCCAGCATTTT,CASSLGQGNQPQHF
TRBV6-5,-,TRBJ1-6,-,13,TGTGCCAGCAGCATGGACAGTAATTCACCCCTCCACTTT,CASSMDSNSPLHF
TRBV5-1,TRBD2,TRBJ2-1,-,20,TGCGCCAGCAGCAGACAACCGGGACTAGCGGGAGTCCCCTCTTTAAATGAGCAGTTCTTC,CASSRQPGLAGVPSLNEQFF
TRBV19,-,TRBJ2-2,-,14,TGTGCCTCAATGGGAGCTTCGAGGACCGGGGAGCTGTTTTTT,CASMGASRTGELFF
TRBV19,-,TRBJ1-2,once,11,TGTGCCTCGGGCCGTAACTATGGCTACACCTTC,CASGRNYGYTF
TRBV5-4,TRBD1,TRBJ1-1,-,14,TGTGCCAGCAGCACCCCGGCAGGGGGGACTGAAGCTTTCTTT,CASSTPAGGTEAFF
TRBV4-3,TRBD1,TRBJ1-4,once,16,TGCGCCAGCAGCCAAGCGTTGGAACAGGGGGCGGCAAAACTGTTTTTT,CASSQALEQGAAKLFF
TRBV10-3,-,TRBJ1-5,-,14,TGTGCCATCACTTTGGACGGGAGCAATCAGCCCCAGCATTTT,CAITLDGSNQPQHF
TRBV9,TRBD2,TRBJ2-2,-,17,TGTGCCAGCAGCGCTGGGACTAGCGGGATTTACACCGGGGAGCTGTTTTTT,CASSAGTSGIYTGELFF
TRBV6-5,TRBD1,TRBJ2-2,-,13,TGTGCCAGCCAGGGGGCCCGGACCGGGGAGCTGTTTTTT,CASQGARTGELFF
TRBV14,-,TRBJ1-2,-,16,TGTGCCAGCAGCCAAGGTCGGGCAGAACTATTCTATGGCTACACCTTC,CASSQGRAELFYGYTF
TRBV7-2,-,TRBJ1-1,-,15,TGTGCCAGCAACCCACGGGGCAGCCGGGGGACTGAAGCTTTCTTT,CASNPRGSRGTEAFF
TRBV27,TRBD1,TRBJ2-7,-,15,TGTGCCAGCAGTAATCCGGGACAGGGCAGATACGAGCAGTACTTC,CASSNPGQGRYEQYF
TRBV19,-,TRBJ2-1,-,16,TGTGCCAGTAGTATAGGGCAACTCTTTGGGTACAATGAGCAGTTCTTC,CASSIGQLFGYNEQFF
TRBV6-1,-,TRBJ1-2,-,15,TGTGCCAGCAGTGAAGAGGGCAGGGGATCTATGGGCTACACCTTC,CASSEEGRGSMGYTF
TRBV5-1,-,TRBJ2-1,-,15,TGCGCCAGCAGCTTGGGTCGTCTAGCGAATGAGGAGCAGTTCTTC,CASSLGRLANEEQFF
TRBV7-2,TRBD1,TRBJ2-1,-,14,TGTGCCAGCAGCGTGGGACAGGAGTGGAATGAGCAGTTCTTC,CASSVGQEWNEQFF
TRBV27,-,TRBJ2-7,-,16,TGTGCCAGCAGACCACAACTAGCTCTGAGCTCCTACGAGCAGTACTTC,CASRPQLALSSYEQYF
TRBV7-9,-,TRBJ1-6,-,12,TGTGCCAGCAGCTTCGGGAATTCACCCCTCCACTTT,CASSFGNSPLHF
TRBV10-1,-,TRBJ2-3,-,15,TGCGCCAGCAGCGGTACAGGGAAGGGGTCAGATACGCAGTATTTT,CASSGTGKGSDTQYF
TRBV10-3,TRBD1,TRBJ1-1,-,15,TGTGCCATCAAGGCAGGGGGGAAGGGGAACACTGAAGCTTTCTTT,CAIKAGGKGNTEAFF
TRBV28,-,TRBJ2-1,once,14,TGTGCCAGCAGGGGGGCAGTCAGCTACAATGAGCAGTTCTTC,CASRGAVSYNEQFF
TRBV10-3,TRBD1,TRBJ1-2,-,15,TGTGCCATCAGCCGACCGGGACAGGGAGACTATGGCTACACCTTC,CAISRPGQGDYGYTF
TRBV7-2,-,TRBJ2-1,-,12,TGTGCCAGCAGCTTAGGTAGCCAGGAGCAGTTCTTC,CASSLGSQEQFF
TRBV10-3,TRBD1,TRBJ1-3,once,16,TGTGCCATCAGTGAGTGGCCCGGGACAGCTGGAAACACCATATATTTT,CAISEWPGTAGNTIYF
TRBV5-6,-,TRBJ2-4,-,14,TGTGCCAGCAGCTTGGGCGGAGCCAAAAACATTCAGTACTTC,CASSLGGAKNIQYF
TRBV11-1,-,TRBJ1-6,-,15,TGTGCCAGCAGCTTACGAGACTTTTATAATTCACCCCTCCACTTT,CASSLRDFYNSPLHF
TRBV28,-,TRBJ2-7,-,13,TGTGCCAGCAGTCCCGGGACCCCCAGCGAGCAGTACTTC,CASSPGTPSEQYF
TRBV29-1,TRBD2,TRBJ2-1,-,15,TGCAGCGCTGGGACTAGCGGGAGGAGAAAGAATGAGCAGTTCTTC,CSAGTSGRRKNEQFF
TRBV10-3,-,TRBJ2-1,-,13,TGTGCCACCCGGACGGATTCTAACAATGAGCAGTTCTTC,CATRTDSNNEQFF
TRBV6-5,TRBD1,TRBJ2-5,-,14,TGTGCCAGCAGCCGGACAGGGTACCAAGAGACCCAGTACTTC,CASSRTGYQETQYF
TRBV7-9,TRBD1,TRBJ1-4,-,14,TGTGCCAGCAGCTCCGGACAGGGTCGTGAAAAACTGTTTTTT,CASSSGQGREKLFF
TRBV6-5,TRBD2,TRBJ2-7,-,15,TGTGCCAGCAGGAGGGAGCGGGGGAGCTCCTACGAGCAGTACTTC,CASRRERGSSYEQYF
TRBV9,-,TRBJ1-5,-,13,TGTGCCAGCAGCGCCGGGGAGGGTCAGCCCCAGCATTTT,CASSAGEGQPQHF
TRBV27,-,TRBJ1-3,-,15,TGTGCCAGCAGTTCCTGGGCCGGCTCTGGAAACACCATATATTTT,CASSSWAGSGNTIYF
TRBV11-2,TRBD2,TRBJ2-7,-,16,TGTGCCAGCAGCTTAGAGGGAGCGGGAGGGCCCCACGAGCAGTACTTC,CASSLEGAGGPHEQYF
TRBV6-6,-,TRBJ1-4,-,15,TGTGCCAGCAGTGCCCACAGGGCAACTAATGAAAAACTGTTTTTT,CASSAHRATNEKLFF
TRBV24-1,-,TRBJ2-7,-,12,TGTGCCACCAGTGGAGGTAGTCACGAGCAGTACTTC,CATSGGSHEQYF
TRBV5-5,-,TRBJ1-2,-,13,TGTGCCAGCAGCTTGGGGGGGACCTATGGCTACACCTTC,CASSLGGTYGYTF
TRBV19,-,TRBJ1-5,-,15,TGTGCCAGTAGTATAGCGGGGGCCGCGAATCAGCCCCAGCATTTT,CASSIAGAANQPQHF
TRBV7-9,TRBD1,TRBJ1-6,few,15,TGTGCCAGCAGCGGAAGACAGGGGTCCAATTCACCCCTCCACTTT,CASSGRQGSNSPLHF
TRBV19,TRBD2,TRBJ2-1,-,13,TGTGCCACACTAGCGGGAGGGTTGGGTGAGCAGTTCTTC,CATLAGGLGEQFF
TRBV5-1,-,TRBJ1-2,-,15,TGCGCCAGCAGCTTGCTTGGCGGGGAGACCTATGGCTACACCTTC,CASSLLGGETYGYTF
TRBV7-9,TRBD1,TRBJ1-5,-,16,TGTGCCAGCAGCTTAGTGGGGGACAGGTTCAATCAGCCCCAGCATTTT,CASSLVGDRFNQPQHF
TRBV4-1,TRBD2,TRBJ2-3,-,15,TGCGCCAGCAGCCAACTTAGCGGGAGCGGGTATACGCAGTATTTT,CASSQLSGSGYTQYF
TRBV19,TRBD1,TRBJ1-5,-,18,TGTGCCAGTAGTCCTCTCCTTGCGACAGGGCTTAGCAATCAGCCCCAGCATTTT,CASSPLLATGLSNQPQHF
TRBV3-1/TRBV3-2,-,TRBJ1-3,-,17,TGTGCCAGCAGCCAAGATCCGACGGGGTACTCTGGAAACACCATATATTTT,CASSQDPTGYSGNTIYF
TRBV19,-,TRBJ2-7,-,15,TGTGCCAGTAGTGCCGGGGGTCGAAGGGCCTACGAGCAGTACTTC,CASSAGGRRAYEQYF
TRBV4-1,TRBD2,TRBJ2-7,-,16,TGCGCCAGCAGCCAGACACTAGCGGGAGGTAGCTACGAGCAGTACTTC,CASSQTLAGGSYEQYF